Listed here are 18 T cell receptor beta chains from one sample, sequenced in a study of CD8+ T cells in alopecia areata. Extraction of RNA preceded its reverse transcription into cDNA, which served as the sequencing template. Libraries were prepared by immunoSEQ multiplex PCR; TCRdb keeps only in-frame clonotypes and omits some of them. Of 140,000 to 150,000 clones in the sample, around 50% were seen once. The sequenced sample was CD4+ T cells sorted from blood. These receptors originate from a human donor with alopecia areata.

The chain uses TRBV29-1 and TRBJ2-3; 12 bases map to TRBD2. CDR1 is SQVTM and CDR2 is ANQGSEA in the germline V gene. J lost 0 bases, V lost 6 bases, and 7 bases had no gene match. This CDR3 spans 16 amino acids. The CDR3 reads CSVGYGLAGSTDTQYF. CDR3 nucleotides: TGCAGCGTGGGATATGGACTAGCGGGAAGCACAGATACGCAGTATTTT.

This sequence joins TRBV4-1 and TRBJ2-7, with TRBD2 matching over 9 bases. The V segment lost 5 bases and the J segment 0 bases; nucleotides outside the gene matches: 5. Germline V gene sequence: CDR1 MGHRA, CDR2 YSYEKL. There are 15 residues in the CDR3. The CDR3 coding sequence is TGCGCCAGCAGCTCCCTAGCGGGGAGCTCCTACGAGCAGTACTTC. Its translation: CASSSLAGSSYEQYF.

This clone was seen a handful of times. The CDR3 region has the DNA TGTGCCAGCAGTTTAGCGGGGAGGAGGGGTTCAGATACGCAGTATTTT. Amino acids: CASSLAGRRGSDTQYF. The gene calls are TRBV28 and TRBJ2-3; D might be TRBD2 (6 bases). Between the trimmed V and J ends, which lost 2 bases and 4 bases, there was a span of 16 bases. Germline CDR1 and CDR2: MDHEN and SYDVKM. This CDR3 region has 16 residues.

J is TRBJ2-4 and V is TRBV29-1; D is perhaps TRBD1 (7 bases). The CDR3 totals 13 residues. From germline, CDR1 is SQVTM and CDR2 ANQGSEA. V lost 4 bases and J 7 bases, leaving 14 bases between the germline ends. In DNA, the CDR3 is TGCAGCGTTGCCGGGGCAGGGGGGAACATTCAGTACTTC. Residues: CSVAGAGGNIQYF.

In its sample, this clone was seen a few times. The chain has TRBV29-1 and TRBJ1-1, with no clear D. The CDR3 consists of 12 residues. Per germline, CDR1 SQVTM and CDR2 ANQGSEA. Between the trimmed V and J ends, which lost 2 bases and 0 bases, there was a span of 4 bases. The CDR3 nucleotides read TGCAGCGTTGAATTCATGAACACTGAAGCTTTCTTT. Translated: CSVEFMNTEAFF.

The V and J genes are TRBV20-1 and TRBJ2-7, with D uncertain. V lost 5 bases and J lost 7, with 12 bases in between. The CDR3 consists of 11 residues. The germline V gene has CDR1 DFQATT and CDR2 SNEGSKA (reference sequence). The CDR3 coding sequence is TGCAGTGCTCCCTCCTCCGAGGAGCAGTACTTC. The encoded protein is CSAPSSEEQYF.

V and J are TRBV28 and TRBJ1-5; D ambiguous. V gave up 3 bases and J gave up 8 bases, with 5 bases separating them. This CDR3 has 11 amino acids. In germline, CDR1 is MDHEN, CDR2 SYDVKM. CDR3 coding DNA: TGTGCCAGCAGTTTGCGAGAGCCCCAGCATTTT. Amino acid sequence: CASSLREPQHF.

This clone came up a few times. The chain links TRBV7-9 to TRBJ2-7, with 9 bases identical to TRBD2. Germline CDR1 reads SEHNR; CDR2 reads FQNEAQ (reference sequence). V lost 4 bases, J lost 1 base, and 11 bases stayed unmatched. The CDR3 consists of 17 residues. The CDR3 DNA is TGTGCCAGCAGCTGGGGTAGCGGGAGTGGAGGATCCTACGAGCAGTACTTC. Encoded protein: CASSWGSGSGGSYEQYF.

A few counts support this clone. V is TRBV14 and J is TRBJ1-5; 8 bases line up with TRBD1. Unmatched junction bases numbered 1, after V lost 2 bases and J lost 4 bases. The germline CDR1 and CDR2 sequences are SGHDN and FVKESK. CDR3 size: 14 residues. Here the CDR3 reads CASSQTGGNQPQHF. DNA of the CDR3: TGTGCCAGCAGCCAAACAGGGGGGAATCAGCCCCAGCATTTT. The full variable domain, in which reference TRBV14 and TRBJ1-5 provide the parts outside the CDR3, is EAGVTQFPSHSVIEKGQTVTLRCDPISGHDNLYWYRRVMGKEIKFLLHFVKESKQDESGMPNNRFLAERTGGTYSTLKVQPAELEDSGVYFCASSQTGGNQPQHFGDGTRLSIL.

This clone was picked up a small number of times. The rearrangement uses TRBV29-1 and TRBJ2-3, with D perhaps TRBD2 (6 bases). The V gene lost 4 bases and the J gene lost 4 bases, with 9 bases spanning the gap. The CDR3 contains 12 residues. Germline-derived CDR1 and CDR2 are SQVTM and ANQGSEA. CDR3 sequence: CSVVSSADTQYF. CDR3 coding DNA: TGCAGCGTTGTATCTAGCGCAGATACGCAGTATTTT.

The chain recombines TRBV5-1 with TRBJ2-7; the match to TRBD2 covers 8 bases. The V and J ends lost 7 bases and 2 bases, in that order; junction bases with no gene match: 5. The germline V gene encodes CDR1 SGHRS and CDR2 YFSETQ. The CDR3 has 13 residues. The CDR3 coding sequence is TGCGCCAGCGGAGGACTAGCCCCCTACGAGCAGTACTTC. It codes for CASGGLAPYEQYF. The full variable domain, completed using reference TRBV5-1 and TRBJ2-7, is KAGVTQTPRYLIKTRGQQVTLSCSPISGHRSVSWYQQTPGQGLQFLFEYFSETQRNKGNFPGRFSGRQFSNSRSEMNVSTLELGDSALYLCASGGLAPYEQYFGPGTRLTVT.

V and J are TRBV5-1 and TRBJ2-5, with a weak D call TRBD2 (5 bases). Trimming took 0 bases from V and 1 from J, leaving 10 bases between them. There are 15 residues in the CDR3. Germline V gives CDR1 SGHRS, CDR2 YFSETQ. In DNA, the CDR3 is TGCGCCAGCAGCTTGGGAGGGTCGACCCAAGAGACCCAGTACTTC. Translated, it gives CASSLGGSTQETQYF.

V usage is TRBV15 and J usage is TRBJ1-5; perhaps TRBD1 as D (5 bases). This CDR3 has 15 amino acids. V was pared by 1 base and J by 4 bases, with 11 bases between. CDR1 is LNHNV and CDR2 is YYDKDF in the germline V gene (reference sequence). CDR3 nucleotide sequence: TGTGCCACCAGCAGAGCTGGGGCCGGGAATCAGCCCCAGCATTTT. Protein: CATSRAGAGNQPQHF.

J is TRBJ2-1 and V is TRBV29-1; 12 nucleotides agree with TRBD2. The CDR3 has 13 amino acids. After removal of 8 bases from V and 8 bases from J, the junction contained 7 bases not matched to a gene. Germline V CDR1 and CDR2: SQVTM, ANQGSEA. The CDR3 protein is CSLGGLAGYEQFF. The CDR3 DNA sequence: TGCAGCCTCGGGGGACTAGCGGGTTATGAGCAGTTCTTC.

This clone was found a few times. V usage is TRBV18 and J usage is TRBJ2-3, with D possibly matching TRBD1 (5 bases). The CDR3 spans 16 residues. Trimming pared 1 base from V and 0 bases from J, leaving 11 bases between. Germline V CDR1 and CDR2: KGHSH, LQKENI. DNA for the CDR3: TGTGCCAGCTCACCACTGGGGCGGTCTAGCACAGATACGCAGTATTTT. Protein sequence: CASSPLGRSSTDTQYF.

The rearrangement joins TRBV27 to TRBJ2-1, with a tentative D call TRBD2 (5 bases). Germline CDR1 is MNHEY and CDR2 is SMNVEV (reference sequence). The CDR3 loop spans 14 amino acids. The V gene lost 7 bases and the J gene lost 4 bases, with 14 bases spanning the gap. CDR3 region: CASNLAGSYNEQFF. The CDR3 DNA follows: TGTGCCAGCAATTTGGCGGGTTCGTACAATGAGCAGTTCTTC.

This clone has a single count. The chain carries TRBV13 and TRBJ2-1, with 11 bases fitting TRBD2. Trimming took 6 bases from V and 2 from J; bases not matched to a gene: 12. Germline-derived CDR1 and CDR2 are PRHDT and FYEKMQ (reference sequence). The CDR3 has 18 amino acids. CDR3 nucleotide sequence: TGTGCCAGCAGTCCTTATTCCGGGACTAGCGGTACCTACAATGAGCAGTTCTTC. Its translation: CASSPYSGTSGTYNEQFF.

V and J are TRBV14 and TRBJ2-1, with 10 bases fitting TRBD1. The CDR3 is 15 amino acids. The V gene's germline CDR1 is SGHDN and CDR2 FVKESK. The junction had 4 bases not matched to a gene; V was cut back by 3 bases and J by 5 bases. CDR3 coding DNA: TGTGCCAGCAGCCAGGACGGGACAGGGGACAATGAGCAGTTCTTC. It translates to CASSQDGTGDNEQFF.